Listed below are T cell receptor beta chains from one sample, sequenced in a study of blood T cell repertoires in COVID-19. This table comes from immunoSEQ multiplex PCR, and its TCRdb copy is limited to in-frame clones, with some not included. Of 94,000 or so clones listed, about 88% are singletons. The source material was peripheral blood. Receptor source: a woman aged 80 or over with active COVID-19. Each CDR3 is given with its conserved first and last residue. The order of the fields is V gene, CDR3 length, CDR3 protein.

v_call: TRBV2
cdr3_length: 13
cdr3_aa: CASSSSGTNEQFF

v_call: TRBV2
cdr3_length: 16
cdr3_aa: CASRSLDRFSHNEQFF

v_call: TRBV3-1/TRBV3-2
cdr3_length: 15
cdr3_aa: CASSLWGQKNTEAFF

v_call: TRBV19
cdr3_length: 13
cdr3_aa: CASSTGGVTEAFF

v_call: TRBV5-1
cdr3_length: 14
cdr3_aa: CASSLEGQPYEQYF

v_call: TRBV3-1/TRBV3-2
cdr3_length: 15
cdr3_aa: CASSQGRALYNEQFF

v_call: TRBV5-1
cdr3_length: 16
cdr3_aa: CASSLAQGITNEKLFF

v_call: TRBV7-9
cdr3_length: 15
cdr3_aa: CASSKGQGSYNEQFF

v_call: TRBV2
cdr3_length: 15
cdr3_aa: CASSPQGEANYGYTF

v_call: TRBV28
cdr3_length: 18
cdr3_aa: CASSNPGTSGRAGDTQYF

v_call: TRBV29-1
cdr3_length: 14
cdr3_aa: CSAGSLGGTDTQYF

v_call: TRBV6-2/TRBV6-3
cdr3_length: 14
cdr3_aa: CASSYGLLSYEQYF

v_call: TRBV7-9
cdr3_length: 15
cdr3_aa: CASSSRLAGVGEQYF

v_call: TRBV11-2
cdr3_length: 13
cdr3_aa: CASSLGTSVEQFF

v_call: TRBV5-5
cdr3_length: 14
cdr3_aa: CASRVDPMAGGYTF

v_call: TRBV7-8
cdr3_length: 14
cdr3_aa: CASSLESSYNEQFF

v_call: TRBV27
cdr3_length: 15
cdr3_aa: CASSPRGLAKNIQYF

v_call: TRBV7-8
cdr3_length: 13
cdr3_aa: CASSSTREGTQHF

v_call: TRBV28
cdr3_length: 11
cdr3_aa: CASSLQYGYTF